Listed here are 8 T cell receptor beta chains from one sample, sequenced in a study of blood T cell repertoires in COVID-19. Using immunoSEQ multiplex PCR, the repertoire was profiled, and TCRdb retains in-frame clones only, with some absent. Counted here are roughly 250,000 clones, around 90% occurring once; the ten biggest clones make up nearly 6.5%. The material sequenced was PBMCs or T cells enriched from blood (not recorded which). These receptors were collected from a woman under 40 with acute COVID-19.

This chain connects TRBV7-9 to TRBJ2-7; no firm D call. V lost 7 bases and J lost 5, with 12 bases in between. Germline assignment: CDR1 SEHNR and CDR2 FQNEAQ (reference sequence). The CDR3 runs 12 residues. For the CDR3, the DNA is TGTGCCAGCACGAAAGTGGGCCACGAGCAGTACTTC. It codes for CASTKVGHEQYF.

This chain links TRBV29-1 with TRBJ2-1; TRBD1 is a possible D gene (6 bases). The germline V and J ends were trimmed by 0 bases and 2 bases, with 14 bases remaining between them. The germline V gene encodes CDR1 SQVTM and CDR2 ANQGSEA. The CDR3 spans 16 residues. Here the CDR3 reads CSVEDPPTGTYNEQFF. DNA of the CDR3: TGCAGCGTTGAAGATCCGCCGACAGGCACCTACAATGAGCAGTTCTTC.

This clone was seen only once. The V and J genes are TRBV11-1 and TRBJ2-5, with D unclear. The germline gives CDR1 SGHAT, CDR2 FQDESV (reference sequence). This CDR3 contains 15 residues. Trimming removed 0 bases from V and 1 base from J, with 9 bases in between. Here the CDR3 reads CASSLAGLIQETQYF. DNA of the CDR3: TGTGCCAGCAGCTTAGCCGGTCTCATCCAAGAGACCCAGTACTTC.

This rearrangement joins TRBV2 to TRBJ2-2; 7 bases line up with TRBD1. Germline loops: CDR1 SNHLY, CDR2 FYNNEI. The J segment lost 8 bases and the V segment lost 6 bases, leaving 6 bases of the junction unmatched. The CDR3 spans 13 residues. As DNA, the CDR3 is TGTGCCAGCAGGATTCAGGGGGAAGGGGAGCTGTTTTTT. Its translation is CASRIQGEGELFF.

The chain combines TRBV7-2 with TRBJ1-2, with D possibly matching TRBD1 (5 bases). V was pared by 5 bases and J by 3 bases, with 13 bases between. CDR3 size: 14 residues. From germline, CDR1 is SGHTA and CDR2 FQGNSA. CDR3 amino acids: CASSPGGADYGYTF. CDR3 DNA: TGTGCCAGCAGCCCAGGTGGGGCAGACTATGGCTACACCTTC.

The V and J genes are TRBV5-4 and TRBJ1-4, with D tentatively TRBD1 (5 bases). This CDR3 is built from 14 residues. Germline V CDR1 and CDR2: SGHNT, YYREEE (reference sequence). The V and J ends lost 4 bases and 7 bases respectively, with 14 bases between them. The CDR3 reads CASSTSGQGEKLFF. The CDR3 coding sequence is TGTGCCAGCAGCACTTCTGGCCAGGGTGAAAAACTGTTTTTT.

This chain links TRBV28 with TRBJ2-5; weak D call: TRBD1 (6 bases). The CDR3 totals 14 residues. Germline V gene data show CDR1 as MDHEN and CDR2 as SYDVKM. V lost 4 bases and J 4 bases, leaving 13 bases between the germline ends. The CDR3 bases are TGTGCCAGCAGTTCACGGACAGTAATAGAGACCCAGTACTTC. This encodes CASSSRTVIETQYF.

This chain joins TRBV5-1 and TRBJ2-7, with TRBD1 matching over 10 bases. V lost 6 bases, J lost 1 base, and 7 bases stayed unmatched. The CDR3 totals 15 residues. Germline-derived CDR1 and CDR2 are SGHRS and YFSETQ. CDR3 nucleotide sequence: TGCGCCAGCAATCGCGAGGGACAGGGGTCCTACGAGCAGTACTTC. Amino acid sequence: CASNREGQGSYEQYF.